A selection of T cell receptor beta chains follows, all from one sample in a study of blood T cell repertoires in COVID-19. The table came from immunoSEQ multiplex PCR; TCRdb's copy has only in-frame clones and leaves some out. Altogether approximately 150,000 clones are present, 84% being singletons, with the ten largest covering 9.5% to 13%. Sequencing used peripheral blood. These receptors originate from a man between 70 and 80 years old with active or convalescent COVID-19. The CDR3 runs from the conserved cysteine through the conserved F or W. Fields, in order: J gene, V gene, clone size, D gene, CDR3 DNA, CDR3 protein. The D gene is left open where the match is weak. For some rows the clone size is stated as once, few or many, or as a class when expanded; others skip it.

j_call: TRBJ1-3
v_call: TRBV18
clone_size: NA
d_call: NA
cdr3_nt: TGTGCCAGCTCACCACCCAGCGGAAGTCTCGGTGGAAACACCATATATTTT
cdr3_aa: CASSPPSGSLGGNTIYF

j_call: TRBJ1-2
v_call: TRBV10-2
clone_size: NA
d_call: NA
cdr3_nt: TGCGCCAGCGGGAGAGGTTCGGGCTACACCTTC
cdr3_aa: CASGRGSGYTF

j_call: TRBJ2-3
v_call: TRBV5-1
clone_size: few
d_call: NA
cdr3_nt: TGCGCCAGCAGCTTGGGGGCCTCGCCGGGCACAGATACGCAGTATTTT
cdr3_aa: CASSLGASPGTDTQYF

j_call: TRBJ1-2
v_call: TRBV6-5
clone_size: once
d_call: NA
cdr3_nt: TGTGCCAGCAGTACCGAGCGAGGAGAAAACTATGGCTACACCTTC
cdr3_aa: CASSTERGENYGYTF

j_call: TRBJ2-7
v_call: TRBV6-5
clone_size: NA
d_call: NA
cdr3_nt: TGTGCCAGCATGTCCCAGGGCGGGGCCCGAAGGCAGTACTTC
cdr3_aa: CASMSQGGARRQYF

j_call: TRBJ2-1
v_call: TRBV27
clone_size: once
d_call: TRBD2
cdr3_nt: TGTGCCAGCAGTAGGGGGACTAGCGGGAGCTACAATGAGCAGTTCTTC
cdr3_aa: CASSRGTSGSYNEQFF

j_call: TRBJ1-2
v_call: TRBV29-1
clone_size: NA
d_call: NA
cdr3_nt: TGCAGCGTTGAGCCGGCGGATGGCTATGGCTACACCTTC
cdr3_aa: CSVEPADGYGYTF

j_call: TRBJ2-2
v_call: TRBV18
clone_size: NA
d_call: TRBD1
cdr3_nt: TGTGCCAGCTCACCACGGGTAGAGGGGGCGACGAACACCGGGGAGCTGTTTTTT
cdr3_aa: CASSPRVEGATNTGELFF

j_call: TRBJ1-5
v_call: TRBV2
clone_size: NA
d_call: NA
cdr3_nt: TGTGCCAGCAGTCCCGGGAGAGGCAATCAGCCCCAGCATTTT
cdr3_aa: CASSPGRGNQPQHF

j_call: TRBJ1-6
v_call: TRBV6-1
clone_size: NA
d_call: NA
cdr3_nt: TGTGCCAGCAGTGAAAGACAGAGAAATAATTCACCCCTCCACTTT
cdr3_aa: CASSERQRNNSPLHF

j_call: TRBJ2-7
v_call: TRBV7-9
clone_size: few
d_call: TRBD1
cdr3_nt: TGTGCCAGCAGCGTACAACAGGGGGCCGAATACGAGCAGTACTTC
cdr3_aa: CASSVQQGAEYEQYF

j_call: TRBJ1-2
v_call: TRBV28
clone_size: NA
d_call: NA
cdr3_nt: TGTGCCAGCAGTAGGGACGGGAGGAACTATGGCTACACCTTC
cdr3_aa: CASSRDGRNYGYTF

j_call: TRBJ1-4
v_call: TRBV7-2
clone_size: NA
d_call: NA
cdr3_nt: TGTGCCAGCAGCAGAAACAGTAATAATGAAAAACTGTTTTTT
cdr3_aa: CASSRNSNNEKLFF

j_call: TRBJ2-7
v_call: TRBV7-9
clone_size: NA
d_call: NA
cdr3_nt: TGTGCCAGCAGCCACCACCGGACAGCGACAGCTTCCTACGAGCAGTACTTC
cdr3_aa: CASSHHRTATASYEQYF

j_call: TRBJ2-5
v_call: TRBV9
clone_size: NA
d_call: TRBD1
cdr3_nt: TGTGCCAGCAGCCCCTGGCTAGGGACAGGGGGAGAGACCCAGTACTTC
cdr3_aa: CASSPWLGTGGETQYF

j_call: TRBJ1-1
v_call: TRBV7-7
clone_size: few
d_call: NA
cdr3_nt: TGTGCCAGCAGCTTATATAGCGGGAGCCAAGCTTTCTTT
cdr3_aa: CASSLYSGSQAFF

j_call: TRBJ1-5
v_call: TRBV19
clone_size: NA
d_call: TRBD1
cdr3_nt: TGTGCCAGTAGTAAGGGACAGGTCTTCCAGCCCCAGCATTTT
cdr3_aa: CASSKGQVFQPQHF

j_call: TRBJ2-3
v_call: TRBV7-2
clone_size: NA
d_call: TRBD2
cdr3_nt: TGTGCCAGCAGCCCTGGGATAGCGGGAGGCTCATTTGTAGCAGATACGCAGTATTTT
cdr3_aa: CASSPGIAGGSFVADTQYF

j_call: TRBJ1-1
v_call: TRBV18
clone_size: NA
d_call: NA
cdr3_nt: TGTGCCAGCTCCTCCTCCGAGGCGAACACTGAAGCTTTCTTT
cdr3_aa: CASSSSEANTEAFF

j_call: TRBJ2-2
v_call: TRBV12-3/TRBV12-4
clone_size: NA
d_call: NA
cdr3_nt: TGTGCCAGCAGGGCCGCGAACACCGGGGAGCTGTTTTTT
cdr3_aa: CASRAANTGELFF

j_call: TRBJ2-7
v_call: TRBV21-1
clone_size: NA
d_call: NA
cdr3_nt: TGTGCCAGCAGCAAAGTGGGACAGGATGCCGAGCAGTACTTC
cdr3_aa: CASSKVGQDAEQYF

j_call: TRBJ2-7
v_call: TRBV27
clone_size: NA
d_call: NA
cdr3_nt: TGTGCCAGAGCACTAGGAATCTACGAGCAGTACTTC
cdr3_aa: CARALGIYEQYF

j_call: TRBJ2-7
v_call: TRBV28
clone_size: few
d_call: TRBD1
cdr3_nt: TGTGCCAGCACGGCCGGGACAGGGGGCTACGAGCAGTACTTC
cdr3_aa: CASTAGTGGYEQYF

j_call: TRBJ2-1
v_call: TRBV5-5
clone_size: NA
d_call: TRBD2
cdr3_nt: TGTGCCAGCAGCTTGGCGGCTAGCGGGAGCTATGAGCAGTTCTTC
cdr3_aa: CASSLAASGSYEQFF

j_call: TRBJ1-1
v_call: TRBV30
clone_size: NA
d_call: NA
cdr3_nt: TGTGCCTGGTTCAGGAACACTGAAGCTTTCTTT
cdr3_aa: CAWFRNTEAFF

j_call: TRBJ2-7
v_call: TRBV7-2
clone_size: NA
d_call: TRBD1
cdr3_nt: TGTGCCAGCAGCCCAACGGACAGGGCTCTCTCCTACGAGCAGTACTTC
cdr3_aa: CASSPTDRALSYEQYF

j_call: TRBJ1-4
v_call: TRBV18
clone_size: NA
d_call: TRBD1
cdr3_nt: TGTGCCAGCTCACCCCCAGGCAGGGGGCTGTCAGCTAATGAAAAACTGTTTTTT
cdr3_aa: CASSPPGRGLSANEKLFF

j_call: TRBJ2-7
v_call: TRBV7-2
clone_size: NA
d_call: TRBD1
cdr3_nt: TGTGCCAGCAGCTTAACAGGGGTCCCCTACGAGCAGTACTTC
cdr3_aa: CASSLTGVPYEQYF

j_call: TRBJ2-3
v_call: TRBV27
clone_size: once
d_call: TRBD2
cdr3_nt: TGTGCCAGCAGTTCCCGGACTAGCGGGGTTGATACGCAGTATTTT
cdr3_aa: CASSSRTSGVDTQYF

j_call: TRBJ1-4
v_call: TRBV5-1
clone_size: NA
d_call: NA
cdr3_nt: TGCGCCAGCAGCGTACAGGGAGCTAATGAAAAACTGTTTTTT
cdr3_aa: CASSVQGANEKLFF

j_call: TRBJ1-2
v_call: TRBV6-5
clone_size: NA
d_call: TRBD1
cdr3_nt: TGTGCCAGCAGACAGGGACAGGCCAACTATGGCTACACCTTC
cdr3_aa: CASRQGQANYGYTF

j_call: TRBJ2-1
v_call: TRBV7-3
clone_size: NA
d_call: NA
cdr3_nt: TGTGCCAGCAGTCCGGGGGTAGCAATCTACAATGAGCAGTTCTTC
cdr3_aa: CASSPGVAIYNEQFF

j_call: TRBJ1-5
v_call: TRBV28
clone_size: NA
d_call: NA
cdr3_nt: TGTGCCAGCAGCAAGACTCGCAATCAGCCCCAGCATTTT
cdr3_aa: CASSKTRNQPQHF